This T cell receptor (beta chain) originates from a study of control samples from healthy donors and cancer patients. Method: immunoSEQ multiplex PCR; TCRdb's copy keeps in-frame clones and lacks some. The sample consists of about 130,000 clones, approximately 90% of them appearing once. CDR3 length equals 14 residues. From germline, CDR1 is SGHTA and CDR2 FQGNSA. V lost 8 bases, J lost 2 bases, and 12 bases lay in between. The source material was blood. This clonotype originated in a man aged 18 to 29 in good health. This rearrangement joins TRBV7-2 to TRBJ2-2; D may match TRBD1 or TRBD2 (5 bases each). The CDR3 loop reads CASDRDGNTGELFF. As DNA, the CDR3 is TGTGCCAGCGACCGGGACGGAAACACCGGGGAGCTGTTTTTT. Using reference TRBV7-2 and TRBJ2-2 for the parts outside the CDR3, the full variable domain is GAGVSQSPSNKVTEKGKDVELRCDPISGHTALYWYRQSLGQGLEFLIYFQGNSAPDKSGLPSDRFSAERTGGSVSTLTIQRTQQEDSAVYLCASDRDGNTGELFFGEGSRLTVL.